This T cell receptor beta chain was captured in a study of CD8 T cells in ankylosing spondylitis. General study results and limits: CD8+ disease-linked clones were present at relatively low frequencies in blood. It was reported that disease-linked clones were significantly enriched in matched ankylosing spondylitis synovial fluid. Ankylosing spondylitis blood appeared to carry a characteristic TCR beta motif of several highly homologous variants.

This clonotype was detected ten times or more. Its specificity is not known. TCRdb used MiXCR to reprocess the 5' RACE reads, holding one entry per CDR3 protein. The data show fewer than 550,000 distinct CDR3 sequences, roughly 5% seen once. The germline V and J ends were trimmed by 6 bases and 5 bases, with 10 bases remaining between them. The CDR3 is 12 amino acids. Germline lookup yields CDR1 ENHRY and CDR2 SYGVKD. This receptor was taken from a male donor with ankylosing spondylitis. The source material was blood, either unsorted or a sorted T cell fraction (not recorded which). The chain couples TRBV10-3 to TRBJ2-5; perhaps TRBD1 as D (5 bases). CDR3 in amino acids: CAIRSGKETQYF. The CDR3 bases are TGTGCCATCAGATCAGGGAAGGAGACCCAGTACTTC.